Each of the 12 T cell receptor beta chains below was sequenced from the same sample in a study of blood T cell repertoires in COVID-19. TCRdb's table, derived via immunoSEQ multiplex PCR, lists solely in-frame clones and lacks some. The sample holds 150,000 to 200,000 clones; more than 75% are singletons and the top ten take roughly 6%. Source material: PBMCs or T cells enriched from blood (not recorded which). These receptors were taken from a man in his forties or fifties who had recovered from COVID-19.

The genes are TRBV6-1 and TRBJ2-1; 11 nucleotides agree with TRBD2. From germline, CDR1 is MNHNS and CDR2 SASEGT. Losses at the gene ends were 4 bases for V and 2 bases for J; bases not matched to a gene: 4. The CDR3 is 16 amino acids. The CDR3 sequence: CASSGVTSGTYNEQFF. The CDR3 DNA reads as TGTGCCAGCAGTGGGGTGACTAGCGGGACCTACAATGAGCAGTTCTTC.

The V and J genes are TRBV5-6 and TRBJ2-5; the match to TRBD1 covers 7 bases. The germline V gene has CDR1 SGHDT and CDR2 YYEEEE. V was clipped by 4 bases and J by 1 base; unmatched bases: 13. The CDR3 has 17 residues. The DNA of the CDR3 is TGTGCCAGCAGCCCGCGGACAGGATGGATGATCCAAGAGACCCAGTACTTC. Translated: CASSPRTGWMIQETQYF. Full variable domain (missing parts from reference TRBV5-6 and TRBJ2-5): DAGVTQSPTHLIKTRGQQVTLRCSPKSGHDTVSWYQQALGQGPQFIFQYYEEEERQRGNFPDRFSGHQFPNYSSELNVNALLLGDSALYLCASSPRTGWMIQETQYFGPGTRLLVL.

The CDR3 is CASSHRTGDVNYGYTF. The DNA for the CDR3 is TGTGCCAGCAGCCATAGGACAGGGGACGTTAACTATGGCTACACCTTC. The chain employs TRBV7-6 and TRBJ1-2; 9 bases align to TRBD1. The germline V gene has CDR1 SGHVS and CDR2 FNYEAQ. With 5 bases clipped from V and 1 base from J, the junction kept 8 bases outside the gene matches. The CDR3 loop spans 16 amino acids.

The chain has TRBV27 and TRBJ1-2; D may be TRBD1 (5 bases). Germline V lookup: CDR1 MNHEY, CDR2 SMNVEV (reference sequence). The ends were cut back, 6 bases at V and 9 bases at J, with 26 bases in the middle. CDR3 length equals 16 residues. For the CDR3, the DNA is TGTGCCAGCAGCCACCAGGGAGGGCGTTCGGAAAATAGCTACACCTTC. It specifies CASSHQGGRSENSYTF.

This clone came up once. Here the CDR3 DNA reads TGCGCCAGCAGCTACGGACGGGGATTGGACACTGAAGCTTTCTTT. Its translation is CASSYGRGLDTEAFF. The chain recombines TRBV5-1 with TRBJ1-1; D gene ambiguous. The CDR3 consists of 15 residues. V gave up 3 bases and J gave up 3 bases, with 15 bases separating them. CDR1 and CDR2 (germline): SGHRS, YFSETQ.

This chain connects TRBV24-1 to TRBJ2-2; 7 bases fit TRBD2. This CDR3 region has 14 residues. The V and J ends lost 5 bases and 4 bases, in that order; junction bases with no gene match: 3. CDR1 and CDR2 (germline): KGHDR, SFDVKD. This chain's CDR3 is CATSGEGFTGELFF. CDR3 coding DNA: TGTGCCACCAGTGGGGAGGGTTTCACCGGGGAGCTGTTTTTT.

The chain employs TRBV7-9 and TRBJ2-7; no firm D call. The CDR3 contains 13 residues. Per the germline V gene, CDR1 is SEHNR and CDR2 is FQNEAQ (reference sequence). V lost 3 bases to trimming and J lost 0 bases, with 6 bases between them. CDR3 DNA: TGTGCCAGCAGCTTTGGCAGCTCCTACGAGCAGTACGTC. Protein sequence: CASSFGSSYEQYV.

This clone was recorded a few times. The V call is TRBV7-3, the J call TRBJ1-1; a possible D gene is TRBD1 (6 bases). Trimming removed 0 bases from V and 4 bases from J, with 6 bases in between. CDR1 and CDR2 from the germline V gene are SGHTA and FQGTGA. CDR3 length equals 13 residues. CDR3 region: CASSLTGGTEAFF. CDR3 DNA: TGTGCCAGCAGCTTAACAGGGGGCACTGAAGCTTTCTTT.

This clone appeared a few times. This chain joins TRBV5-1 and TRBJ2-3, with TRBD1 matching 7 bases. J lost 0 bases, V lost 2 bases, and 6 bases had no gene match. The CDR3 has 16 residues. Germline assignment: CDR1 SGHRS and CDR2 YFSETQ. The CDR3 loop reads CASSFRQGRSTDTQYF. Written as DNA, the CDR3 is TGCGCCAGCAGCTTTAGACAGGGCCGGAGCACAGATACGCAGTATTTT. The full variable domain, with the rest looked up from reference TRBV5-1 and TRBJ2-3, is KAGVTQTPRYLIKTRGQQVTLSCSPISGHRSVSWYQQTPGQGLQFLFEYFSETQRNKGNFPGRFSGRQFSNSRSEMNVSTLELGDSALYLCASSFRQGRSTDTQYFGPGTRLTVL.

The J gene is TRBJ2-7, the V gene TRBV30; the D is unclear. The CDR3 is 11 amino acids. Germline V gives CDR1 GTSNPN, CDR2 SVGIG (reference sequence). The V end lost 8 bases, the J end lost 11 bases, and 19 bases lay between the germline ends. As DNA, the CDR3 is TGTGCCGGAAATATATTCGGGTTGGAGTACTTC. This encodes CAGNIFGLEYF. The variable domain in full, completed from reference TRBV30 and TRBJ2-7, reads SQTIHQWPATLVQPVGSPLSLECTVEGTSNPNLYWYRQAAGRGLQLLFYSVGIGQISSEVPQNLSASRPQDRQFILSSKKLLLSDSGFYLCAGNIFGLEYFGPGTRLTVT.

The chain recombines TRBV7-3 with TRBJ1-2; D might be TRBD1 (5 bases). Trimming cost V 6 bases and J 3 bases, with 11 bases left between them. The length of the CDR3 is 13 residues. The V gene's germline CDR1 is SGHTA and CDR2 FQGTGA. The CDR3 sequence: CASSPGRHYGYTF. CDR3 sequence (DNA): TGTGCCAGCAGTCCAGGGCGGCACTATGGCTACACCTTC.

This chain connects TRBV29-1 to TRBJ2-1; 10 nucleotides line up with TRBD1. V was pared by 3 bases and J by 7 bases, with 0 bases of the junction left unmatched. This CDR3 has 12 amino acids. In germline, CDR1 is SQVTM, CDR2 ANQGSEA. CDR3 DNA sequence: TGCAGCGTTGAGGGACAGGGGAATGAGCAGTTCTTC. This encodes CSVEGQGNEQFF.